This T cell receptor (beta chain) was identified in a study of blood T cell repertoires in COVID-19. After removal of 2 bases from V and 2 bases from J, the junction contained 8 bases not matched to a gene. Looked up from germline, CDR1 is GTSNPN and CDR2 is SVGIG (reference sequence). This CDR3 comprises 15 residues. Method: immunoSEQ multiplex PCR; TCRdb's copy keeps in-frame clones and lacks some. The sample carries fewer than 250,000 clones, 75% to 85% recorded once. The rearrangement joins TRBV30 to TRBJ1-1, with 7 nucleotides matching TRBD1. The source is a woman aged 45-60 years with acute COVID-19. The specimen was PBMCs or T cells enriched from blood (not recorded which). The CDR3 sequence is CAWSPLDRTNTEAFF. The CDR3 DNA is TGTGCCTGGAGTCCCCTGGACAGGACTAACACTGAAGCTTTCTTT.